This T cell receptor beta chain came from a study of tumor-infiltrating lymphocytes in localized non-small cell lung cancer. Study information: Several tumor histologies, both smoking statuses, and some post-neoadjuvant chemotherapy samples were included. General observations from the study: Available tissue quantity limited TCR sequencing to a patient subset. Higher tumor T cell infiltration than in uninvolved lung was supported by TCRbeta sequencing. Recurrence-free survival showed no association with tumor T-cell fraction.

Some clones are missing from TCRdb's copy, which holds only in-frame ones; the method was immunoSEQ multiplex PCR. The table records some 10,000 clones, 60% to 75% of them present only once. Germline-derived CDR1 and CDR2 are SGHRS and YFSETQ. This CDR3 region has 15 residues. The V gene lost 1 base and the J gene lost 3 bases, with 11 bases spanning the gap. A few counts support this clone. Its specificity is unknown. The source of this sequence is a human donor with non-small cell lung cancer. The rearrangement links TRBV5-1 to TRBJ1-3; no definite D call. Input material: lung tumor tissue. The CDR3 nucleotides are TGCGCCAGCAGCTTGTTGGGATTGGGTGGAAACACCATATATTTT. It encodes CASSLLGLGGNTIYF. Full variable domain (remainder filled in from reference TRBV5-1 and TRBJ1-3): KAGVTQTPRYLIKTRGQQVTLSCSPISGHRSVSWYQQTPGQGLQFLFEYFSETQRNKGNFPGRFSGRQFSNSRSEMNVSTLELGDSALYLCASSLLGLGGNTIYFGEGSWLTVV.